The present entry profiles one T cell receptor beta chain with its context. This sample was included in a study of blood T cell repertoires in COVID-19. On the study more broadly: Researchers got acute and convalescent COVID-19 samples from the United States, Italy and Spain. PBMCs, B-cell-depleted T cells, or T cells were the source of the cDNA or gDNA that made up the material.

After removal of 4 bases from V and 3 bases from J, the junction contained 15 bases not matched to a gene. The CDR3 extends over 18 amino acids. From germline, CDR1 is ENHRY and CDR2 SYGVKD. Authors' analysis steps: Quantification of nucleated cells was approximated via reference gene primer amplification. Method: immunoSEQ multiplex PCR; TCRdb's copy keeps in-frame clones and lacks some. V and J calls and clone size are as listed in that table; D and trimming were resolved from the DNA. The repertoire holds roughly 79,000 clones, with approximately 90% as singletons. Specimen: peripheral blood. The receptor comes from a woman of 80 years or more with active or convalescent COVID-19. The chain links TRBV10-3 to TRBJ2-3; TRBD2 aligns across 8 bases. The DNA for the CDR3 is TGTGCCATCAGTGCCCCTCCCGGGAGGGCCGAAAGTACAGATACGCAGTATTTT. This gives the protein CAISAPPGRAESTDTQYF.